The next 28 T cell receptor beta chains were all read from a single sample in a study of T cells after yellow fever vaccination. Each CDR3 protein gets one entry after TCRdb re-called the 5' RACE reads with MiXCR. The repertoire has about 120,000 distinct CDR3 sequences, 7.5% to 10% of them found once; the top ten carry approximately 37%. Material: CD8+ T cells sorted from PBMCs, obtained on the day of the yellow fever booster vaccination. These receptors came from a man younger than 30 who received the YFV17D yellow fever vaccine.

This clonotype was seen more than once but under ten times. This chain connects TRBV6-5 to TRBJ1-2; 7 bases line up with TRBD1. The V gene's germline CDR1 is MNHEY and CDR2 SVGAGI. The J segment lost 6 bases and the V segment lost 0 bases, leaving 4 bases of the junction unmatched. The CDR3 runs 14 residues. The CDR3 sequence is CASSYSGQGDGYTF. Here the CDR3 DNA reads TGTGCCAGCAGTTACTCTGGTCAGGGGGATGGCTACACCTTC.

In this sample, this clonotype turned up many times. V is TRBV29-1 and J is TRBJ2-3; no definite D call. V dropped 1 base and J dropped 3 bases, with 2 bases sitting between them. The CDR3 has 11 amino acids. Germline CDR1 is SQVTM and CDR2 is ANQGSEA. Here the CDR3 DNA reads TGCAGCGTTGAAGGAACAGATACGCAGTATTTT. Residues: CSVEGTDTQYF.

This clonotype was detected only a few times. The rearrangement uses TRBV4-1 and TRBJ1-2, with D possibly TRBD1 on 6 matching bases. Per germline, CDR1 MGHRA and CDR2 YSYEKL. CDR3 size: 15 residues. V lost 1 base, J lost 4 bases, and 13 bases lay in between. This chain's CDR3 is CASSQGPRDIYGYTF. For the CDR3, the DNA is TGCGCCAGCAGCCAAGGGCCTCGGGACATCTATGGCTACACCTTC.

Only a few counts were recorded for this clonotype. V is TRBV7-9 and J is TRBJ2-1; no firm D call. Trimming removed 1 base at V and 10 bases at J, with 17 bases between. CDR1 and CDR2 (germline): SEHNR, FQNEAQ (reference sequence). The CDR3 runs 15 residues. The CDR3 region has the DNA TGTGCCAGCAGCTTAGTGGGCAGGCCCTGGTTCGAGCAGTTCTTC. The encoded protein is CASSLVGRPWFEQFF.

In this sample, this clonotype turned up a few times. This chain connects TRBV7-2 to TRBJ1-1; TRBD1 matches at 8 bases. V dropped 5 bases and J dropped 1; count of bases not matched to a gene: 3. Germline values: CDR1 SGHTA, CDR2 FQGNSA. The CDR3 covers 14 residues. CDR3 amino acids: CASSDRGKNTEAFF. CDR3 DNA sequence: TGTGCCAGCAGCGACAGGGGCAAGAACACTGAAGCTTTCTTT.

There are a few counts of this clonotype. The CDR3 sequence is CASSFAPDNEQFF. CDR3 DNA sequence: TGTGCCAGCAGCTTCGCCCCTGACAATGAGCAGTTCTTC. The V gene is TRBV7-6, the J gene TRBJ2-1, with D unresolved. The CDR3 extends over 13 amino acids. The V end lost 3 bases, the J end lost 5 bases, and 8 bases lay between the germline ends. Germline-derived CDR1 and CDR2 are SGHVS and FNYEAQ.

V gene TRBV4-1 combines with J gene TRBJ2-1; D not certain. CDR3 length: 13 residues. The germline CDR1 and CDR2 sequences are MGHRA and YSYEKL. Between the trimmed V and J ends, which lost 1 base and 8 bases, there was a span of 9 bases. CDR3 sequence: CASSQVSSYEQFF. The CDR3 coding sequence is TGCGCCAGCAGCCAAGTCTCCAGTTATGAGCAGTTCTTC.

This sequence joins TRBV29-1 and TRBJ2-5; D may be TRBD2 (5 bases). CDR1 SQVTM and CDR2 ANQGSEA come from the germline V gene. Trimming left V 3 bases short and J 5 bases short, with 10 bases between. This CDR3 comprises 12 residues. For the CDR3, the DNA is TGCAGCGTTGACTGGGGAGCGGAGACCCAGTACTTC. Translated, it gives CSVDWGAETQYF.

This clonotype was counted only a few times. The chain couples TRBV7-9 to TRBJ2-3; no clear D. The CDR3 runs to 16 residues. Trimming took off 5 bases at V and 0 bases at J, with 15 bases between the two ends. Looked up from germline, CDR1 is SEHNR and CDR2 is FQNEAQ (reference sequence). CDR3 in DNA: TGTGCCAGCAGCCCAACCGGCGTCCTTAGCACAGATACGCAGTATTTT. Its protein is CASSPTGVLSTDTQYF.

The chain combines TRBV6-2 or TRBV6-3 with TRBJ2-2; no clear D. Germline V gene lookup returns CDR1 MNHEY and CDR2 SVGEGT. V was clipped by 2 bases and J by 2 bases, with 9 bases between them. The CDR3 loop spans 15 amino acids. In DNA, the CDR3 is TGTGCCAGCAGTTACAGGGTTATCAACACCGGGGAGCTGTTTTTT. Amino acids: CASSYRVINTGELFF.

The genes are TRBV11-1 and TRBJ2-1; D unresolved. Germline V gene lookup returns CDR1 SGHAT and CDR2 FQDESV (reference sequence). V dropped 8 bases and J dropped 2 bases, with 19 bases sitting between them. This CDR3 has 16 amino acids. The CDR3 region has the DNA TGTGCCAGCGCGAAACCCGACCGCCGAACCTACAATGAGCAGTTCTTC. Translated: CASAKPDRRTYNEQFF.

CDR3 DNA sequence: TGTGCCAGCAGGGGAGATAGGGCCAGCTTGGCCCAGCATTTT. Translating gives CASRGDRASLAQHF. The J gene is TRBJ1-5, the V gene TRBV28; D unresolved. This CDR3 is 14 amino acids long. Germline loops: CDR1 MDHEN, CDR2 SYDVKM. V shed 6 bases and J shed 11 bases, with 20 bases lying between them.

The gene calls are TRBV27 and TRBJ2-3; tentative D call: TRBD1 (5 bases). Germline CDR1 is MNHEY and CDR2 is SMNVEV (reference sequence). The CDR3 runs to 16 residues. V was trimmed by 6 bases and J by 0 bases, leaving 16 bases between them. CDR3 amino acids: CASRNRLTVSTDTQYF. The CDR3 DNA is TGTGCCAGCAGGAACCGATTGACAGTTAGCACAGATACGCAGTATTTT.

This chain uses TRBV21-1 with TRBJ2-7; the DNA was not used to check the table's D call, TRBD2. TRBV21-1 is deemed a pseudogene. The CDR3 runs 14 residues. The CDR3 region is CAGPGGGTSGEQYV. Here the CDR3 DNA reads TGTGCCGGACCTGGGGGGGGGACCTCGGGTGAGCAGTACGTC.

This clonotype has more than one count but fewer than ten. DNA of the CDR3: TGTGCCAGCAAAACCGGACCTTACGAGCAGTACGTC. Protein sequence: CASKTGPYEQYV. V is TRBV2 and J is TRBJ2-7; D is ambiguous. Germline V gene lookup returns CDR1 SNHLY and CDR2 FYNNEI. The CDR3 sequence is 12 residues long. The V gene lost 7 bases and the J gene lost 4 bases, with 11 bases spanning the gap.

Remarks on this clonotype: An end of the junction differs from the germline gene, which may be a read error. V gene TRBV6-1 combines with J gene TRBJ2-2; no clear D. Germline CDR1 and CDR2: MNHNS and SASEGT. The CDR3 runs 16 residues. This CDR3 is CASNEPGSIFTGELFF. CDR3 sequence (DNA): TGTGCCAGCAATGAACCCGGGTCCATTTTCACCGGGGAGCTGTTTTTT.

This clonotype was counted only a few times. The CDR3: CASSSFPSGGAHEQFF. CDR3 sequence (DNA): TGTGCCAGCAGTAGTTTCCCTAGCGGGGGGGCTCATGAGCAGTTCTTC. The chain is built from TRBV12-3 or TRBV12-4 and TRBJ2-1; 12 positions agree with TRBD2. The CDR3 is made up of 16 amino acids. The ends lost 5 bases at V and 8 bases at J; junction bases unmatched: 10.

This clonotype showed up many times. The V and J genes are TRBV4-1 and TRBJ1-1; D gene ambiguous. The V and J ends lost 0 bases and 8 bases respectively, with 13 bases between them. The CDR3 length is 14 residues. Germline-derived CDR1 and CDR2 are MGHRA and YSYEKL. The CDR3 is CASSQEVGRSEAFF. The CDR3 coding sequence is TGCGCCAGCAGCCAAGAGGTGGGCAGGTCAGAAGCTTTCTTT.

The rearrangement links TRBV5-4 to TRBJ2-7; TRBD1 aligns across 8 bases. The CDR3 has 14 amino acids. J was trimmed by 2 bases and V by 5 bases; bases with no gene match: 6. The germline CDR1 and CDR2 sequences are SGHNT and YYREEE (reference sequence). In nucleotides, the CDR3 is TGTGCCAGCAGAAGGGGACAGGAAACCTACGAGCAGTACTTC. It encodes CASRRGQETYEQYF.

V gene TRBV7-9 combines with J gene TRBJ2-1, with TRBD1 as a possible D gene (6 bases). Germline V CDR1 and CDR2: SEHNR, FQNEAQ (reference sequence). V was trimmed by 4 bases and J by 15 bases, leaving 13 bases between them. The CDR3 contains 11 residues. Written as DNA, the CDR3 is TGTGCCAGCAGCTCCGGACAAGGGGGGTTCTTC. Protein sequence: CASSSGQGGFF.

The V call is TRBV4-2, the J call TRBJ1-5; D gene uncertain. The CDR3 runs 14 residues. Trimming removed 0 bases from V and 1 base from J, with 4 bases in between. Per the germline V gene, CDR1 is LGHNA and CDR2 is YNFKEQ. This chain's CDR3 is CASSQDVSNQPQHF. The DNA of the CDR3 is TGTGCCAGCAGCCAAGACGTGAGCAATCAGCCCCAGCATTTT.

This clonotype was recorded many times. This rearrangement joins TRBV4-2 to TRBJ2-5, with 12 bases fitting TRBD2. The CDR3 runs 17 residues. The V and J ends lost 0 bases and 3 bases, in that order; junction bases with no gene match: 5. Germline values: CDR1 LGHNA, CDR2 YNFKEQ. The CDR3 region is CASSQELAGGVEETQYF. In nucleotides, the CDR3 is TGTGCCAGCAGCCAAGAACTAGCGGGGGGAGTTGAAGAGACCCAGTACTTC.

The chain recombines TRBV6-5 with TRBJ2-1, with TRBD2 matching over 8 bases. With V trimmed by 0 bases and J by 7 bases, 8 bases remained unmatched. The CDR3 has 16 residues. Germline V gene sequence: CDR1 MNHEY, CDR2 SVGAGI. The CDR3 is CASSYSRGGPGNEQFF. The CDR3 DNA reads TGTGCCAGCAGTTACTCGCGCGGGGGGCCGGGTAATGAGCAGTTCTTC.

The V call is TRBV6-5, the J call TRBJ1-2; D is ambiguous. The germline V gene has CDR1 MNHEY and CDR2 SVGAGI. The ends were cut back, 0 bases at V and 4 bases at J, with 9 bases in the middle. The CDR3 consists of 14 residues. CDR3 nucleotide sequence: TGTGCCAGCAGTTACTCTCAGGCTACCTATGGCTACACCTTC. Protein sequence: CASSYSQATYGYTF.

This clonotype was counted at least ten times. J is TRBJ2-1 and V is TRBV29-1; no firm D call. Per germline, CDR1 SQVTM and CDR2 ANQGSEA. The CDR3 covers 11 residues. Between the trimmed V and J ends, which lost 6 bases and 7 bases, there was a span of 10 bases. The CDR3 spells CSVVTSNEQFF. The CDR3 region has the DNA TGCAGCGTGGTAACTTCTAATGAGCAGTTCTTC.

CDR3 nucleotides: TGTGCCAGCAGGGGACAGGGGATCACTGAGCAGTTCTTC. It encodes CASRGQGITEQFF. The gene calls are TRBV27 and TRBJ2-1; 10 nucleotides line up with TRBD1. The length of the CDR3 is 13 residues. Germline V CDR1 and CDR2: MNHEY, SMNVEV (reference sequence). The junction had 5 bases not matched to a gene; V was cut back by 6 bases and J by 9 bases.

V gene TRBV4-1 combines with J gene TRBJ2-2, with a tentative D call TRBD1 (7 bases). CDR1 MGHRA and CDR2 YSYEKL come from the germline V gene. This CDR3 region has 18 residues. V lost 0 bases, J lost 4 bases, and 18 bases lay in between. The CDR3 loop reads CASSQESSQGGPTGELFF. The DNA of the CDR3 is TGCGCCAGCAGCCAAGAAAGTAGTCAGGGGGGACCCACCGGGGAGCTGTTTTTT.

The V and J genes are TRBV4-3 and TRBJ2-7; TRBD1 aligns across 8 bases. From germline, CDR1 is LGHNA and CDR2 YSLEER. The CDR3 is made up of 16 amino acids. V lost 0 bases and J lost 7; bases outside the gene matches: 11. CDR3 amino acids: CASSQELDRESREQYF. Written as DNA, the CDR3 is TGCGCCAGCAGCCAAGAATTGGACAGGGAATCGAGGGAGCAGTACTTC.